Given below is one T cell receptor beta chain in context. Patients from Seattle were sampled longitudinally, starting during active infection. In the original processing: Quantification of nucleated cells was approximated via reference gene primer amplification. This table comes from immunoSEQ multiplex PCR, and its TCRdb copy is limited to in-frame clones, with some not included. Clonal size and the V and J genes are those of that table, whereas D and trimming came from the DNA. Of 150,000 to 200,000 clones listed, more than 85% are singletons. This specimen comes from a study of blood T cell repertoires in COVID-19. Study information: The samples span acute and convalescent COVID-19 from the United States, Italy and Spain. From T cells, B-cell-depleted T cells, or PBMCs came the material, which was cDNA or gDNA.

The V gene's germline CDR1 is SGDLS and CDR2 YYNGEE. The CDR3 is made up of 16 amino acids. Trimming removed 0 bases from V and 1 base from J, with 11 bases in between. The TCR sequence derives from a woman aged 55-69 years with COVID-19, enrolled during active disease. The material sequenced was peripheral blood. The chain is built from TRBV9 and TRBJ2-4; D is possibly TRBD1 (5 bases). Here the CDR3 reads CASSVDPGWAKNIQYF. As DNA, the CDR3 is TGTGCCAGCAGCGTAGACCCAGGGTGGGCCAAAAACATTCAGTACTTC. Full variable domain (missing parts from reference TRBV9 and TRBJ2-4): DSGVTQTPKHLITATGQRVTLRCSPRSGDLSVYWYQQSLDQGLQFLIQYYNGEERAKGNILERFSAQQFPDLHSELNLSSLELGDSALYFCASSVDPGWAKNIQYFGAGTRLSVL.